Each of the 28 T cell receptor beta chains below was sequenced from the same sample in a study of siplizumab effects on memory and regulatory T cells. Method: immunoSEQ multiplex PCR; TCRdb's copy keeps in-frame clones and lacks some. Here the sample spans roughly 92,000 clones, about 94% being singletons. Sequenced input: non-Treg CD4+ T cells sorted from blood. These receptors were collected from a human donor in good health.

The CDR3 DNA is TGCGCCAGCAGCCAGATTTCGGGACAGGGTCTCTATGGCTACACCTTC. Translated, it gives CASSQISGQGLYGYTF. This rearrangement joins TRBV4-3 to TRBJ1-2; TRBD1 matches 9 bases. The CDR3 loop spans 16 amino acids. V shed 3 bases and J 4 bases; nucleotides not matched to a gene: 9. Germline V CDR1 and CDR2: LGHNA, YSLEER.

This clone was observed a handful of times. This chain uses TRBV2 with TRBJ1-6, with a tentative D call TRBD1 (5 bases). The CDR3 runs to 15 residues. V lost 4 bases and J lost 3, with 10 bases in between. Germline V gene lookup returns CDR1 SNHLY and CDR2 FYNNEI. The CDR3 protein is CASSGLQGYNSPLHF. The CDR3 coding sequence is TGTGCCAGCAGTGGTCTTCAGGGCTATAATTCACCCCTCCACTTT.

CDR3 residues: CASSESRLADTQYF. The CDR3 coding sequence is TGTGCCAGCAGCGAGAGCCGACTAGCTGATACGCAGTATTTT. This sequence joins TRBV7-3 and TRBJ2-3, with 7 bases lining up with TRBD2. This CDR3 contains 14 residues. Germline trimming cut 5 bases from V and 6 bases from J; bases unmatched to any gene: 8. Germline CDR1 SGHTA, CDR2 FQGTGA.

This chain joins TRBV5-4 and TRBJ2-1; the D gene is possibly TRBD1 (6 bases). The CDR3 contains 15 residues. Germline V gene lookup returns CDR1 SGHNT and CDR2 YYREEE (reference sequence). V gave up 5 bases and J gave up 4 bases, with 16 bases separating them. CDR3 nucleotides: TGTGCCAGCAGAAGGGACGCAGGGGATTACAATGAGCAGTTCTTC. This sequence encodes CASRRDAGDYNEQFF.

This clone was observed a handful of times. The rearrangement links TRBV23-1 to TRBJ1-5, with unresolved D. TRBV23-1 is identified as an open reading frame with a role that is uncertain. V lost 8 bases and J 3 bases, leaving 14 bases between the germline ends. The CDR3 is 14 amino acids. The CDR3 DNA reads TGCGCCAGCGTATATCGGGGAATCAATCAGCCCCAGCATTTT. Translated, it gives CASVYRGINQPQHF.

This sequence joins TRBV6-5 and TRBJ1-2; D not certain. Trimming stripped 2 bases from V and 8 bases from J, with 12 bases between. This CDR3 spans 13 amino acids. The germline V gene encodes CDR1 MNHEY and CDR2 SVGAGI. The CDR3: CASSYPDSEGYTF. In nucleotides, the CDR3 is TGTGCCAGCAGTTACCCAGACTCGGAAGGCTACACCTTC.

The chain couples TRBV5-1 to TRBJ2-3; 12 nucleotides match TRBD2. The CDR3 consists of 18 residues. The germline V gene has CDR1 SGHRS and CDR2 YFSETQ. J gave up 0 bases and V 4 bases, and 9 bases lay outside the gene matches. CDR3 region: CASSPGLAGPPSTDTQYF. CDR3 DNA: TGCGCCAGCAGCCCAGGACTAGCGGGACCCCCTAGCACAGATACGCAGTATTTT. The complete variable domain, with remaining parts taken from reference TRBV5-1 and TRBJ2-3, reads KAGVTQTPRYLIKTRGQQVTLSCSPISGHRSVSWYQQTPGQGLQFLFEYFSETQRNKGNFPGRFSGRQFSNSRSEMNVSTLELGDSALYLCASSPGLAGPPSTDTQYFGPGTRLTVL.

This chain uses TRBV7-2 with TRBJ2-3; 9 nucleotides match TRBD2. The CDR3 runs to 12 residues. Germline V gene data show CDR1 as SGHTA and CDR2 as FQGNSA. V was clipped by 2 bases and J by 11 bases; unmatched bases: 2. CDR3 in DNA: TGTGCCAGCAGCTTATTTAGCGGGAGGCAGTATTTT. Its protein is CASSLFSGRQYF.

The J gene is TRBJ2-7, the V gene TRBV30; 7 bases are shared with TRBD2. With 4 bases clipped from V and 2 bases from J, the junction kept 2 bases outside the gene matches. Germline CDR1 reads GTSNPN; CDR2 reads SVGIG (reference sequence). The CDR3 covers 12 residues. CDR3 residues: CAWTSGPYEQYF. CDR3 nucleotide sequence: TGTGCCTGGACTAGCGGACCCTACGAGCAGTACTTC.

The chain links TRBV11-3 to TRBJ2-5, with unresolved D. The J call is uncertain, as TRBJ2-7 better fits the DNA end. CDR3 size: 13 residues. From germline, CDR1 is SGHNT and CDR2 YENEEA. CDR3 coding DNA: TGTGCCAGCAGCTTAGACAGATACTACGAGCAGTACTTC. The encoded protein is CASSLDRYYEQYF.

This clone came up once. The chain is built from TRBV27 and TRBJ1-1, with a possible D match to TRBD1 (6 bases). This CDR3 comprises 14 residues. Trimming removed 11 bases from V and 2 bases from J, with 18 bases in between. Germline lookup yields CDR1 MNHEY and CDR2 SMNVEV (reference sequence). The CDR3 coding sequence is TGTGCCTCCAAGGGGGGGCGGACCAACACTGAAGCTTTCTTT. It yields the protein CASKGGRTNTEAFF.

This chain joins TRBV5-8 and TRBJ2-6; D gene unclear. Between the trimmed V and J ends, which lost 4 bases and 3 bases, there was a span of 8 bases. Germline V gives CDR1 SGHTS, CDR2 YDEGEE. The CDR3 spans 14 residues. CDR3 coding DNA: TGTGCCAGCAGCCGTTTTGGTGGGGCCAACGTCCTGACTTTC. Residues: CASSRFGGANVLTF.

The chain recombines TRBV7-9 with TRBJ2-7; 8 bases are a match to TRBD1. The CDR3 has 14 residues. The junction had 9 bases not matched to a gene; V was cut back by 5 bases and J by 6 bases. Germline V CDR1 and CDR2: SEHNR, FQNEAQ (reference sequence). DNA of the CDR3: TGTGCCAGCAGCCAGATCACACAGGGGGGCGAGCAGTACTTC. Protein: CASSQITQGGEQYF.

This CDR3 reads CASSLVTTGRIFGYTF. For the CDR3, the DNA is TGTGCCAGCAGCTTAGTTACGACAGGGCGGATTTTTGGCTACACCTTC. The V gene is TRBV7-9, the J gene TRBJ1-2; 7 bases align to TRBD1. The junction had 12 bases not matched to a gene; V was cut back by 1 base and J by 7 bases. The CDR3 has 16 amino acids. CDR1 SEHNR and CDR2 FQNEAQ come from the germline V gene (reference sequence).

The chain joins TRBV19 to TRBJ1-5; D remains ambiguous. Trimming removed 8 bases at V and 7 bases at J, with 12 bases between. The CDR3 has 12 residues. Germline loops: CDR1 LNHDA, CDR2 SQIVND (reference sequence). In DNA, the CDR3 is TGTGCCAGTGGGAAAGGAGGCCAGCCCCAGCATTTT. It translates to CASGKGGQPQHF.

The genes are TRBV6-5 and TRBJ2-1, with a possible D match to TRBD1 (6 bases). V lost 6 bases and J lost 5, with 11 bases in between. Germline CDR1 and CDR2: MNHEY and SVGAGI. The CDR3 covers 13 residues. The CDR3 protein is CASRRQENNEQFF. As DNA, the CDR3 is TGTGCCAGCAGAAGACAGGAGAACAATGAGCAGTTCTTC.

The chain employs TRBV28 and TRBJ1-2; D ambiguous. CDR1 is MDHEN and CDR2 is SYDVKM in the germline V gene. The length of the CDR3 is 13 residues. Between the trimmed V and J ends, which lost 3 bases and 7 bases, there was a span of 12 bases. CDR3 coding DNA: TGTGCCAGCAGTTTGGGTGGGGTGCCTGGCTACACCTTC. Amino acids: CASSLGGVPGYTF.

This clone was seen once. The rearrangement joins TRBV19 to TRBJ2-1, with D maybe TRBD2 (7 bases). V lost 3 bases and J lost 5, with 14 bases in between. From germline, CDR1 is LNHDA and CDR2 SQIVND (reference sequence). This CDR3 region has 15 residues. The CDR3 sequence: CASSIGGLVHNEQFF. The DNA of the CDR3 is TGTGCCAGTAGTATCGGGGGGCTCGTCCACAATGAGCAGTTCTTC.

The CDR3 DNA is TGTGCCAGCTCACCACGTCCGTCAGGGGGCGGCTGGAATGAAAAACTGTTTTTT. As protein: CASSPRPSGGGWNEKLFF. This chain uses TRBV18 with TRBJ1-4; 8 nucleotides align to TRBD1. V lost 1 base and J lost 5; bases outside the gene matches: 12. The CDR3 loop spans 18 amino acids. Germline V gives CDR1 KGHSH, CDR2 LQKENI. Variable domain in full (rest from reference TRBV18 and TRBJ1-4): NAGVMQNPRHLVRRRGQEARLRCSPMKGHSHVYWYRQLPEEGLKFMVYLQKENIIDESGMPKERFSAEFPKEGPSILRIQQVVRGDSAAYFCASSPRPSGGGWNEKLFFGSGTQLSVL.

The gene calls are TRBV14 and TRBJ2-5; no reliable D call. V dropped 3 bases and J dropped 5 bases, with 13 bases sitting between them. Germline lookup yields CDR1 SGHDN and CDR2 FVKESK. The CDR3 spans 14 residues. CDR3 in amino acids: CASSQGLRLETQYF. The CDR3 nucleotides are TGTGCCAGCAGCCAGGGTCTTCGGTTGGAGACCCAGTACTTC. Based on the CDR3 plus reference TRBV14 and TRBJ2-5, the full variable domain is EAGVTQFPSHSVIEKGQTVTLRCDPISGHDNLYWYRRVMGKEIKFLLHFVKESKQDESGMPNNRFLAERTGGTYSTLKVQPAELEDSGVYFCASSQGLRLETQYFGPGTRLLVL.

The count of this clone is one. The genes are TRBV2 and TRBJ2-7, with D hard to call. This CDR3 is built from 10 residues. Between the trimmed V and J ends, which lost 6 bases and 4 bases, there was a span of 4 bases. Germline values: CDR1 SNHLY, CDR2 FYNNEI. CDR3 region: CASSLYEQYF. The CDR3 DNA reads TGTGCCAGCAGCCTATACGAGCAGTACTTC.

The V and J genes are TRBV11-2 and TRBJ1-2; no clear D. Germline lookup yields CDR1 SGHAT and CDR2 FQNNGV. The CDR3 has 14 amino acids. Trimming cost V 3 bases and J 4 bases, with 12 bases left between them. CDR3 sequence: CASSFTETSYGYTF. CDR3 nucleotides: TGTGCCAGCAGCTTTACCGAGACAAGCTATGGCTACACCTTC. Looking up the rest from reference TRBV11-2 and TRBJ1-2 gives the full variable domain: EAGVAQSPRYKIIEKRQSVAFWCNPISGHATLYWYQQILGQGPKLLIQFQNNGVVDDSQLPKDRFSAERLKGVDSTLKIQPAKLEDSAVYLCASSFTETSYGYTFGSGTRLTVV.

This clone has only a few counts. This chain links TRBV6-1 with TRBJ1-6, with D perhaps matching TRBD1 (6 bases). Per the germline V gene, CDR1 is MNHNS and CDR2 is SASEGT. V was cut by 3 bases and J by 10 bases, with 16 bases left in between. The CDR3 loop spans 15 amino acids. CDR3 in amino acids: CASSEGGGGSSPLHF. CDR3 bases: TGTGCCAGCAGTGAGGGTGGGGGGGGCAGCTCACCCCTCCACTTT.

V and J are TRBV30 and TRBJ2-1; 9 bases fit TRBD2. This CDR3 spans 12 amino acids. J gave up 15 bases and V 0 bases, and 6 bases lay outside the gene matches. Germline V gene lookup returns CDR1 GTSNPN and CDR2 SVGIG (reference sequence). CDR3 protein: CAWSVPSGISFF. The CDR3 DNA is TGTGCCTGGAGTGTACCTAGCGGGATTTCGTTCTTC.

The rearrangement joins TRBV27 to TRBJ1-1; D is uncertain. The CDR3 covers 14 residues. Trimming took off 8 bases at V and 1 base at J, with 14 bases between the two ends. The germline CDR1 and CDR2 sequences are MNHEY and SMNVEV (reference sequence). CDR3 DNA sequence: TGTGCCAGCGCACTTTGGGGAGGGAACACTGAAGCTTTCTTT. This encodes CASALWGGNTEAFF.

This clone showed up just a few times. This chain joins TRBV2 and TRBJ1-6; perhaps TRBD1 as D (6 bases). The V end lost 4 bases, the J end lost 7 bases, and 11 bases lay between the germline ends. Germline CDR1 SNHLY, CDR2 FYNNEI. CDR3 length: 14 residues. Written as DNA, the CDR3 is TGTGCCAGCAGTGCCAGGGGACCCAATTCACCCCTCCACTTT. This encodes CASSARGPNSPLHF.

J is TRBJ2-4 and V is TRBV7-2, with D perhaps matching TRBD1 or TRBD2 (5 bases each). V shed 5 bases and J shed 0 bases, with 11 bases lying between them. Germline V lookup: CDR1 SGHTA, CDR2 FQGNSA. The CDR3 runs to 15 residues. This chain's CDR3 is CASSITGTAKNIQYF. For the CDR3, the DNA is TGTGCCAGCAGCATAACCGGGACAGCCAAAAACATTCAGTACTTC.

The chain links TRBV5-1 to TRBJ2-3; 13 bases are shared with TRBD2. Unmatched junction bases numbered 2, after V lost 1 base and J lost 6 bases. Germline V lookup: CDR1 SGHRS, CDR2 YFSETQ. This CDR3 is 15 amino acids long. The CDR3 DNA reads as TGCGCCAGCAGCTTGACTAGCGGGAGGGAGGATACGCAGTATTTT. Protein product: CASSLTSGREDTQYF.